This T cell receptor beta chain was sequenced for a study of shared clonotypes between healthy human individuals. TCRdb keeps only in-frame clones here, not all; method: immunoSEQ multiplex PCR. The sample lists roughly 760,000 clones; under 80% were seen once. Per germline, CDR1 MGHRA and CDR2 YSYEKL. The germline V and J ends were trimmed by 1 base and 9 bases, with 7 bases remaining between them. The CDR3 is 12 amino acids. The TCR originated in a young woman in good health. This sequence joins TRBV4-1 and TRBJ2-1, with D hard to call. Source material: memory CD4+ T cells sorted from blood. Subset noted: CD45RA-negative fraction. The chain's CDR3 is CASSQVNGEQFF. CDR3 coding DNA: TGCGCCAGCAGCCAAGTTAATGGTGAGCAGTTCTTC.